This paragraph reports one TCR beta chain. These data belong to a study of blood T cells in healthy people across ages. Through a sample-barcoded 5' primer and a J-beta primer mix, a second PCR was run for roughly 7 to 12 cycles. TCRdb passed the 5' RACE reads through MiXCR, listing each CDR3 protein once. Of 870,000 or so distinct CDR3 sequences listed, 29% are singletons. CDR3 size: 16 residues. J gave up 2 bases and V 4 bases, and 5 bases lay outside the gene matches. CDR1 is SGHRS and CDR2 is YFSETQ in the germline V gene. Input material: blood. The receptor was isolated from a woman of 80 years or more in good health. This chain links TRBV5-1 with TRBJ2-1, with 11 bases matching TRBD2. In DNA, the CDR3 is TGCGCCAGCAGCCCTCTAGCGGGGGGCCCCTACAATGAGCAGTTCTTC. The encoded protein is CASSPLAGGPYNEQFF.